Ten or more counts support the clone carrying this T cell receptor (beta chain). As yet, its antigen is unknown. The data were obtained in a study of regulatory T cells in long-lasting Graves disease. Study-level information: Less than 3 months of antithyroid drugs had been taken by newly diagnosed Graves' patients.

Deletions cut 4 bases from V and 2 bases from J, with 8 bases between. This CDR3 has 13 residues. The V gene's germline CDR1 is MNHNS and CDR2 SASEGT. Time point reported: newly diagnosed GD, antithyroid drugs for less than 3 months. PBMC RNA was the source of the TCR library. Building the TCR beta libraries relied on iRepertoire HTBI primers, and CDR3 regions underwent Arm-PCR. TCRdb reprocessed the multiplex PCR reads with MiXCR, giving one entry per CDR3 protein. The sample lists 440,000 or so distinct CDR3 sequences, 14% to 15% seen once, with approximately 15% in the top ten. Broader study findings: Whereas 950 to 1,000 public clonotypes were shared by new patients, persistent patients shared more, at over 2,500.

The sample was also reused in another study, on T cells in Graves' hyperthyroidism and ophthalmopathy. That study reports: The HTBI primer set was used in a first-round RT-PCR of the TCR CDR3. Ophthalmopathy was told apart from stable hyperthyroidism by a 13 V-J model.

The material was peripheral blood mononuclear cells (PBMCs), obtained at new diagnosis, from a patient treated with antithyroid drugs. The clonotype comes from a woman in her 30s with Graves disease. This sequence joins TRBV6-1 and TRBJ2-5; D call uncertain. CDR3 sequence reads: CASSVAEQETQYF. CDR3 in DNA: TGTGCCAGCAGTGTTGCTGAACAAGAGACCCAGTACTTC.